This is a list of T cell receptor beta chains from one sample in a study of cytomegalovirus exposure and HLA in healthy donors. TCRdb's copy holds only in-frame clones and misses some; the assay was immunoSEQ multiplex PCR. The sample holds fewer than 250,000 clones; about 80% are singletons and the top ten take less than 2%. The sample was PBMCs. The receptors stem from a male donor in good health and CMV-seronegative. The conserved cysteine and the conserved F or W are not part of the CDR3 here. Fields, in order: V gene, J gene, CDR3 length, CDR3 protein.

v_gene: TRBV13; j_gene: TRBJ2-7; len: 12; CDR3aa: ASSLRTGGYEQY
v_gene: TRBV6-4; j_gene: TRBJ2-3; len: 16; CDR3aa: ASASSELAGGRVNTQY
v_gene: TRBV7-9; j_gene: TRBJ1-2; len: 12; CDR3aa: ASSSTQVSYGYT
v_gene: TRBV5-6; j_gene: TRBJ2-3; len: 15; CDR3aa: ASSPSPTGASTDTQY
v_gene: TRBV25-1; j_gene: TRBJ1-1; len: 13; CDR3aa: ASSDPQAGHTEAF
v_gene: TRBV7-2; j_gene: TRBJ1-5; len: 15; CDR3aa: ASSLGPPGISNQPQH
v_gene: TRBV10-3; j_gene: TRBJ2-2; len: 20; CDR3aa: AISEGFLRTGGARNHTGELF
v_gene: TRBV27; j_gene: TRBJ2-7; len: 11; CDR3aa: VSKDSGSLEQY
v_gene: TRBV28; j_gene: TRBJ1-1; len: 12; CDR3aa: ASSPQDMNTEAF
v_gene: TRBV10-1; j_gene: TRBJ1-1; len: 13; CDR3aa: ASSPRQGEVTEAF
v_gene: TRBV7-9; j_gene: TRBJ1-2; len: 16; CDR3aa: SSSRLEGAAYQRDGYT
v_gene: TRBV15; j_gene: TRBJ2-1; len: 13; CDR3aa: ATSPTSGRADEQF
v_gene: TRBV29-1; j_gene: TRBJ2-5; len: 11; CDR3aa: SVGRTPEETQY
v_gene: TRBV5-1; j_gene: TRBJ1-1; len: 15; CDR3aa: ASSLWGQGVVRTEAF
v_gene: TRBV27; j_gene: -; len: 11; CDR3aa: ASSFSRLYEQY
v_gene: TRBV6-1; j_gene: TRBJ1-2; len: 9; CDR3aa: ASFSPYGYT
v_gene: TRBV27; j_gene: TRBJ2-7; len: 14; CDR3aa: ASSSLPTGGLYEQY
v_gene: TRBV2; j_gene: -; len: 13; CDR3aa: ASSVEQGLLYEQY
v_gene: TRBV19; j_gene: TRBJ2-7; len: 10; CDR3aa: ASSPGAYEQY
v_gene: TRBV28; j_gene: TRBJ1-1; len: 14; CDR3aa: ASTVGQGGVDTEAF
v_gene: TRBV7-2; j_gene: TRBJ2-7; len: 12; CDR3aa: ASSLGYTGGEQY
v_gene: TRBV7-2; j_gene: TRBJ1-4; len: 13; CDR3aa: ASSSNRGRLEKLF
v_gene: TRBV7-9; j_gene: TRBJ2-3; len: 13; CDR3aa: ASSRRREGADTQY
v_gene: TRBV19; j_gene: TRBJ1-1; len: 11; CDR3aa: ASSIGRNTEAF
v_gene: TRBV27; j_gene: TRBJ2-6; len: 15; CDR3aa: ASSSTGTGTGANVLT